What follows is one T cell receptor beta chain and its context. Antigen unknown. This entry is derived from a study of cytomegalovirus exposure and HLA in healthy donors. This PCR relied on a set of 60 Vbeta primers and 13 Jbeta primers. The method was immunoSEQ multiplex PCR; TCRdb's version includes in-frame clones alone and lacks a portion of them. The profile shows 100,000 or so clones, roughly 81% of them singletons. Broader study findings: Near-uniform donor sequencing depth was presumed by presence/absence analyses. In a later analysis, DRB1 alleles had the most associated TCRs; HLA-C alleles the fewest.

The sample consisted of PBMCs. This receptor was identified in a man between 35 and 55 years old in good health and CMV-seronegative.

CDR3 loop: CASSEVDRNTEAFF. CDR3 in DNA: TGTGCCAGCAGTGAAGTTGACAGAAACACTGAAGCTTTCTTT. The chain combines TRBV6-1 with TRBJ1-1; D is possibly TRBD1 (5 bases). V dropped 1 base and J dropped 2 bases, with 8 bases sitting between them. The V gene's germline CDR1 is MNHNS and CDR2 SASEGT. The CDR3 is 14 amino acids.